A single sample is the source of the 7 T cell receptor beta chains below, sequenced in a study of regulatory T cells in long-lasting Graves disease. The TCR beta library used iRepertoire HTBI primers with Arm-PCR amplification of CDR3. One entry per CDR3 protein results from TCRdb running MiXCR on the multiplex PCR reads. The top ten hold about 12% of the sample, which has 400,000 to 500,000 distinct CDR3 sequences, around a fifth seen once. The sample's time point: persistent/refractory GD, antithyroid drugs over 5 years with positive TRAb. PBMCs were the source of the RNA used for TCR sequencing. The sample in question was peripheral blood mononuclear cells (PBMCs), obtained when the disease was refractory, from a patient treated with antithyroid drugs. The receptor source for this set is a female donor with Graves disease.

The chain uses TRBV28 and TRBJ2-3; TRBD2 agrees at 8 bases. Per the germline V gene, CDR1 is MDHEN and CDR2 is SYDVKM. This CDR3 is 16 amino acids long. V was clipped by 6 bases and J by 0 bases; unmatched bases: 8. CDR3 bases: TGTGCCAGCAGGGAACTAGCGGAAACGAGCACAGATACGCAGTATTTT. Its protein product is CASRELAETSTDTQYF.

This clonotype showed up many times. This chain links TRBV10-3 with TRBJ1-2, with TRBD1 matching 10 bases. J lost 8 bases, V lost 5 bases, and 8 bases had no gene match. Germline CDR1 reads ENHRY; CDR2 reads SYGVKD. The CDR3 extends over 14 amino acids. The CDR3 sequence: CAISPPGTGDGYTF. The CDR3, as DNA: TGTGCCATCAGTCCCCCCGGGACAGGGGACGGCTACACCTTC.

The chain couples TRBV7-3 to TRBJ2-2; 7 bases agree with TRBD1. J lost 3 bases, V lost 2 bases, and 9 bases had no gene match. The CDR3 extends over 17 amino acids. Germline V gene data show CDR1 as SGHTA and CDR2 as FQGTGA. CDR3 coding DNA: TGTGCCAGCAGCTTAGGGACCGGGACAGATGACACCGGGGAGCTGTTTTTT. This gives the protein CASSLGTGTDDTGELFF.

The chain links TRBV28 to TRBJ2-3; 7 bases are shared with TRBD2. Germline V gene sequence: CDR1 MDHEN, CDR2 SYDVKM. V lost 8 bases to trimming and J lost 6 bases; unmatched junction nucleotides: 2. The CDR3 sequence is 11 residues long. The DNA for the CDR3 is TGTGCCAGCGTCGGGAGGGATACGCAGTATTTT. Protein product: CASVGRDTQYF.

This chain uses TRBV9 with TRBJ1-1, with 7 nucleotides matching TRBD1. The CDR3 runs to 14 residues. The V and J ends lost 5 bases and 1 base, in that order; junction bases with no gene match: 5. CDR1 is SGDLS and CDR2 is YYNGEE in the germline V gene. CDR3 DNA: TGTGCCAGCAGTGAGGGACAGCCGAACACTGAAGCTTTCTTT. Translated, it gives CASSEGQPNTEAFF.

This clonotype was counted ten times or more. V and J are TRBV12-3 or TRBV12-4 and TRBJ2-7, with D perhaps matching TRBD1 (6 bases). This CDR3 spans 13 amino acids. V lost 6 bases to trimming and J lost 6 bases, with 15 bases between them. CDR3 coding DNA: TGTGCCAGCAGCCAGGACAGATGGTTCGAGCAGTACTTC. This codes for CASSQDRWFEQYF.

The CDR3 sequence: CASSLGTGGETNYGYTF. The CDR3 DNA reads TGTGCCAGCAGTTTGGGGACAGGGGGCGAAACTAACTATGGCTACACCTTC. V and J are TRBV12-3 or TRBV12-4 and TRBJ1-2; 12 bases line up with TRBD1. Trimming removed 3 bases from V and 0 bases from J; junction bases left unmatched: 5. The CDR3 consists of 17 residues.